Below are 27 T cell receptor beta chains sequenced from a single sample in a study of monozygotic twins with inflammatory bowel disease. TCRdb reanalyzed the 5' RACE reads, giving one entry per CDR3 protein sequence and no DNA. The sample data list fewer than 350,000 distinct CDR3 sequences. The sample taken for sequencing was blood. The receptor set was obtained from a human donor with ulcerative colitis or Crohn's disease, or a healthy co-twin of an affected twin (not recorded which).

The chain carries TRBV5-1 and TRBJ1-4. There are 15 residues in the CDR3. Germline assignment: CDR1 SGHRS and CDR2 YFSETQ. This CDR3 reads CASSEDGLYNEKLFF.

This sequence joins TRBV11-2 and TRBJ2-3. CDR1 is SGHAT, CDR2 FQNNGV, per germline. CDR3 length: 13 residues. CDR3 protein: CASSFVSTDTQYF.

The V gene is TRBV12-3 or TRBV12-4, the J gene TRBJ2-4. The CDR3 runs to 14 residues. The chain's CDR3 is CASSLWVAKNIQYF.

The chain joins TRBV11-2 to TRBJ1-1. The CDR3 is made up of 12 amino acids. The germline V gene has CDR1 SGHAT and CDR2 FQNNGV. The CDR3 spells CASLIWNTEAFF.

This chain connects TRBV5-6 to TRBJ1-2; TCRdb names TRBD1, which stays unverified in the absence of DNA. This CDR3 has 13 residues. Germline CDR1 reads SGHDT; CDR2 reads YYEEEE. CDR3 sequence: CASSQGANRGYTF.

The genes are TRBV20-1 and TRBJ2-2; there is no DNA to check the TCRdb D call of TRBD2. This CDR3 comprises 15 residues. CDR1 is DFQATT and CDR2 is SNEGSKA in the germline V gene (reference sequence). CDR3 in amino acids: CSASGGASATGELFF.

This chain joins TRBV7-9 and TRBJ1-6; the D gene TCRdb calls, TRBD1, cannot be checked with no DNA. In germline, CDR1 is SEHNR, CDR2 FQNEAQ (reference sequence). This CDR3 region has 14 residues. The CDR3 is CASSYRDPNSPLHF.

The J gene is TRBJ1-1, the V gene TRBV12-3 or TRBV12-4; TCRdb lists TRBD1, though no DNA is available to test this call. This CDR3 is built from 16 residues. This chain's CDR3 is CASSSLGGQMNTEAFF.

The V and J genes are TRBV28 and TRBJ2-7; with no DNA, the TCRdb D assignment of TRBD2 cannot be verified. The V gene's germline CDR1 is MDHEN and CDR2 SYDVKM. This CDR3 is built from 19 residues. The CDR3 here is CASSLSSSGNGAFPYEQYF.

The J gene is TRBJ1-1, the V gene TRBV27; TCRdb selects TRBD1, and the lack of DNA leaves this call unchecked. Per the germline V gene, CDR1 is MNHEY and CDR2 is SMNVEV (reference sequence). CDR3 length: 11 amino acids. The CDR3 here is CASSSRQRAFF.

The J gene is TRBJ2-1, the V gene TRBV11-2; as DNA is missing, the TRBD1 call by TCRdb cannot be tested. The CDR3 extends over 15 amino acids. Per the germline V gene, CDR1 is SGHAT and CDR2 is FQNNGV. This chain's CDR3 is CASSLEMDRGHEQFF.

J is TRBJ1-1 and V is TRBV23-1; TCRdb reports TRBD1, a call that lacks DNA to check it against. TRBV23-1 is known as an ORF, though its function is uncertain. This CDR3 contains 13 residues. The CDR3 protein is CASSQSGRTEAFF.

This chain joins TRBV20-1 and TRBJ2-7; as DNA is missing, the TRBD1 call by TCRdb cannot be tested. There are 15 residues in the CDR3. Per the germline V gene, CDR1 is DFQATT and CDR2 is SNEGSKA (reference sequence). The chain's CDR3 is CSAIGGGTYSYEQYF.

J is TRBJ2-3 and V is TRBV12-3 or TRBV12-4. CDR3 length equals 15 residues. This chain's CDR3 is CASSLGGTLRDTQYF.

The rearrangement joins TRBV7-3 to TRBJ2-1; absent DNA, TCRdb's TRBD1 call cannot be checked. CDR1 is SGHTA, CDR2 FQGTGA, per germline. CDR3 length: 14 amino acids. The CDR3 protein is CASSLIGPQGEQFF.

The rearrangement joins TRBV7-2 to TRBJ1-1; TCRdb gives TRBD1 as the D gene, but with no DNA this cannot be confirmed. The CDR3 contains 14 residues. Germline loops: CDR1 SGHTA, CDR2 FQGNSA. CDR3: CASSFKGGGTEAFF. Full variable domain (missing parts from reference TRBV7-2 and TRBJ1-1): GAGVSQSPSNKVTEKGKDVELRCDPISGHTALYWYRQSLGQGLEFLIYFQGNSAPDKSGLPSDRFSAERTGGSVSTLTIQRTQQEDSAVYLCASSFKGGGTEAFFGQGTRLTVV.

V gene TRBV7-6 combines with J gene TRBJ2-2; TCRdb reports TRBD2, a call that lacks DNA to check it against. Germline CDR1 and CDR2: SGHVS and FNYEAQ. The CDR3 totals 16 residues. The CDR3 reads CASSPTGTPNTGELFF.

The chain has TRBV3-1 and TRBJ2-1. The CDR3 runs 14 residues. CDR1 is LGHDT and CDR2 is YNNKEL in the germline V gene (reference sequence). The chain's CDR3 is CASSQAGFYNEQFF.

The CDR3 reads CASSVKGASEAFF. The chain combines TRBV7-2 with TRBJ1-1; as DNA is missing, the TRBD1 call by TCRdb cannot be tested. Germline V gene data show CDR1 as SGHTA and CDR2 as FQGNSA. The CDR3 length is 13 residues.

The chain uses TRBV5-6 and TRBJ2-7; the TCRdb call, TRBD1, lacks DNA for checking. The CDR3 runs to 15 residues. Germline V CDR1 and CDR2: SGHDT, YYEEEE. The CDR3 protein is CASSLRTGGLEEQYF.

CDR3 sequence: CASSSGTADLSSYNEQFF. V is TRBV6-5 and J is TRBJ2-1; TCRdb's assignment of TRBD1 cannot be checked, as there is no DNA. The germline V gene has CDR1 MNHEY and CDR2 SVGAGI. This CDR3 spans 18 amino acids.

The rearrangement joins TRBV20-1 to TRBJ2-2. The CDR3 totals 13 residues. The V gene's germline CDR1 is DFQATT and CDR2 SNEGSKA (reference sequence). The CDR3 here is CSAIVVRTGELFF.

CDR3: CASSQGGASSYEQYF. V usage is TRBV4-1 and J usage is TRBJ2-7; TCRdb selects TRBD1, and the lack of DNA leaves this call unchecked. This CDR3 is 15 amino acids long. Germline CDR1 is MGHRA and CDR2 is YSYEKL.

This chain uses TRBV7-9 with TRBJ2-2. The CDR3 covers 15 residues. Germline loops: CDR1 SEHNR, CDR2 FQNEAQ (reference sequence). CDR3 sequence reads: CASSLVTATTGELFF. Together with reference TRBV7-9 and TRBJ2-2, the CDR3 gives the full variable domain: DTGVSQNPRHKITKRGQNVTFRCDPISEHNRLYWYRQTLGQGPEFLTYFQNEAQLEKSRLLSDRFSAERPKGSFSTLEIQRTEQGDSAMYLCASSLVTATTGELFFGEGSRLTVL.

The CDR3 loop reads CASSQEMDRPLAHEQNF. The chain links TRBV4-3 to TRBJ2-7; TCRdb lists TRBD2, though no DNA is available to test this call. Germline V CDR1 and CDR2: LGHNA, YSLEER. This CDR3 comprises 17 residues.

The gene calls are TRBV5-1 and TRBJ2-2; TCRdb's assignment of TRBD2 cannot be checked, as there is no DNA. The germline CDR1 and CDR2 sequences are SGHRS and YFSETQ. This CDR3 comprises 15 residues. CDR3 sequence: CASSLRAGDTGELFF.

V is TRBV6-6 and J is TRBJ2-3; checking the TCRdb D call of TRBD1 is not possible without DNA. Germline V gene sequence: CDR1 MNHNY, CDR2 SVGAGI (reference sequence). The CDR3 is 13 amino acids. CDR3 loop: CASSQTPGGRGYF.